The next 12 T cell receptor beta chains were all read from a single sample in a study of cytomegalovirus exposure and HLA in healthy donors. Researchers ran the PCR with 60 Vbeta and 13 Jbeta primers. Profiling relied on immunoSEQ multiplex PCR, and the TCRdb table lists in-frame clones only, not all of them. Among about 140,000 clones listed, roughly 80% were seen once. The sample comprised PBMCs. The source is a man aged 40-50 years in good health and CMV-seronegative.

The CDR3 protein is CASTGQFEQFF. The CDR3 coding sequence is TGTGCCAGCACGGGACAATTTGAGCAGTTCTTC. The chain links TRBV6-5 to TRBJ2-1; tentative D call: TRBD1 (6 bases). Looked up from germline, CDR1 is MNHEY and CDR2 is SVGAGI. The CDR3 runs to 11 residues. Trimming took off 7 bases at V and 9 bases at J, with 10 bases between the two ends.

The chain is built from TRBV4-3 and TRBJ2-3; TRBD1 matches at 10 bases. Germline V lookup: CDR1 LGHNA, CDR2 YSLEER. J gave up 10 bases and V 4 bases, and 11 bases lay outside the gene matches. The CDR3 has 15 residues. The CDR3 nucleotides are TGCGCCAGCAGCCTCCCGGGACAGGGGCCCCGGCCGCAGTATTTT. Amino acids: CASSLPGQGPRPQYF.

The CDR3 loop reads CASSLGNSGNQPQHF. DNA for the CDR3: TGTGCCAGCAGCTTAGGAAACTCGGGCAATCAGCCCCAGCATTTT. V usage is TRBV7-2 and J usage is TRBJ1-5; D call uncertain. Germline loops: CDR1 SGHTA, CDR2 FQGNSA. The V and J ends lost 1 base and 2 bases respectively, with 9 bases between them. The CDR3 runs 15 residues.

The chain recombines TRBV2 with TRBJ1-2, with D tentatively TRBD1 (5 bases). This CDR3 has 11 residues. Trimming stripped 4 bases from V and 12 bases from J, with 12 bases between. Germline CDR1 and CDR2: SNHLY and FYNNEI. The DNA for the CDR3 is TGTGCCAGCAGTGTGGTGCGGGGCCACACCTTC. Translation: CASSVVRGHTF.

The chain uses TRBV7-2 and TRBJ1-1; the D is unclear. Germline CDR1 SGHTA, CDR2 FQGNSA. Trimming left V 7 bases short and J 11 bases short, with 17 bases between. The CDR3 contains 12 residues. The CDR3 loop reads CASTGLMRGAFF. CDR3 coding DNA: TGTGCCAGCACCGGACTCATGCGCGGGGCTTTCTTT.

The CDR3 DNA is TGTGCCAGCAGTGTCGGTCAGGGAGGTACCGGGGAGCTGTTTTTT. Translating gives CASSVGQGGTGELFF. The rearrangement uses TRBV6-4 and TRBJ2-2; the D gene is possibly TRBD2 (6 bases). Germline lookup yields CDR1 MRHNA and CDR2 SNTAGT. Between the trimmed V and J ends, which lost 4 bases and 5 bases, there was a span of 14 bases. The CDR3 runs 15 residues.

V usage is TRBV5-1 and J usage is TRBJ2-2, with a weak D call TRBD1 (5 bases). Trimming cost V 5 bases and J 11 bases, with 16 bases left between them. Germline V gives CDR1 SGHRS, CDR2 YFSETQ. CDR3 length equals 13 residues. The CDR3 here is CASSLLPDSELFF. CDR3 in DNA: TGCGCCAGCAGTTTACTACCCGACAGTGAGCTGTTTTTT.

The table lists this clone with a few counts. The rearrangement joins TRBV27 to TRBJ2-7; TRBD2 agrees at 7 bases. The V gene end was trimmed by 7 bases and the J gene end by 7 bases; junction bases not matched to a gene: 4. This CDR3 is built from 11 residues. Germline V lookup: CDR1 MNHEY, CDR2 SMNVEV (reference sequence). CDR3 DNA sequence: TGTGCCAGCACCCGGGGGGTAGAGCAGTACTTC. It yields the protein CASTRGVEQYF.

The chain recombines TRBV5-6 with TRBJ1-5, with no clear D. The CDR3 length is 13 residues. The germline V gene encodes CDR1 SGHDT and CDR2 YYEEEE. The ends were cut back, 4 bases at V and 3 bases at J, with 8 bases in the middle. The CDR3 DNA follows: TGTGCCAGCAGCATCTTTAACAATCAGCCCCAGCATTTT. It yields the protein CASSIFNNQPQHF.

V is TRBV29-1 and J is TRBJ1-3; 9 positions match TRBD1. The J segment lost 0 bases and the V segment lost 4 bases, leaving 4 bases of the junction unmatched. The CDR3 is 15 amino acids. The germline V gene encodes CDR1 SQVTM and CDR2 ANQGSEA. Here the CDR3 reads CSVGWGQGSGNTIYF. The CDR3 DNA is TGCAGCGTTGGCTGGGGACAGGGCTCTGGAAACACCATATATTTT.

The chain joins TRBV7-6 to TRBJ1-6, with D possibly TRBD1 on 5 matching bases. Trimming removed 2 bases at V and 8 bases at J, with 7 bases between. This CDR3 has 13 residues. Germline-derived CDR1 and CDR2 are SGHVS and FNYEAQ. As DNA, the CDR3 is TGTGCCAGCAGCTTACAGGGCTATTCACCCCTCCACTTT. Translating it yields CASSLQGYSPLHF. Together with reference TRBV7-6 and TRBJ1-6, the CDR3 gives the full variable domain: GAGVSQSPRYKVTKRGQDVALRCDPISGHVSLYWYRQALGQGPEFLTYFNYEAQQDKSGLPNDRFSAERPEGSISTLTIQRTEQRDSAMYRCASSLQGYSPLHFGNGTRLTVT.

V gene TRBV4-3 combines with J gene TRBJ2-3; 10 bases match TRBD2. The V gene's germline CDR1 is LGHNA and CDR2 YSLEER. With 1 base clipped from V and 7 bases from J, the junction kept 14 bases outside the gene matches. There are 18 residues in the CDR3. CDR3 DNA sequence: TGCGCCAGCAGCCAAGGGCGCCCCGGAGCGGGGGGGCGATATACGCAGTATTTT. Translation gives CASSQGRPGAGGRYTQYF.